The 15 T cell receptor beta chains reported below all come from one sample, sequenced in a study of T-cell memory formation after mild COVID-19. MiXCR, run by TCRdb on the 5' RACE reads, gives a single entry per CDR3 protein. The sample gives about 560,000 distinct CDR3 sequences, about 20% of which show up once; roughly 8.1% is in the top ten. The material sequenced was PBMCs or a T cell subset sorted from them (not recorded which). These receptors came from an adult woman who had mild COVID-19 (a few samples of this study predate the infection). Cell type and time point are not known.

This clonotype turned up a few times. The chain carries TRBV18 and TRBJ2-1; D gene ambiguous. The CDR3 is 16 residues long. V gave up 6 bases and J gave up 5 bases, with 20 bases separating them. From germline, CDR1 is KGHSH and CDR2 LQKENI. The CDR3 nucleotides are TGTGCCAGCTCCCTCGACTTGTTGGGCCCCGACAATGAGCAGTTCTTC. Translating it yields CASSLDLLGPDNEQFF.

This clonotype was counted between two and nine times. The chain joins TRBV12-3 or TRBV12-4 to TRBJ2-2; possibly TRBD2 for D (5 bases). This CDR3 comprises 17 residues. Trimming left V 6 bases short and J 3 bases short, with 20 bases between. CDR3 sequence reads: CASSPTRALADTGELFF. The DNA for the CDR3 is TGTGCCAGCAGCCCTACGAGGGCCCTCGCGGACACCGGGGAGCTGTTTTTT.

This clonotype has just a few counts. The rearrangement links TRBV29-1 to TRBJ2-1, with TRBD1 matching over 11 bases. The CDR3 loop spans 12 amino acids. CDR1 is SQVTM, CDR2 ANQGSEA, per germline. V was pared by 7 bases and J by 11 bases, with 7 bases of the junction left unmatched. CDR3 nucleotide sequence: TGCAGCGCTAAAGGGACAGGGGGGCAGCAGTTCTTC. Translated, it gives CSAKGTGGQQFF.

The chain employs TRBV19 and TRBJ1-2, with D possibly being TRBD1 (6 bases). In germline, CDR1 is LNHDA, CDR2 SQIVND (reference sequence). The CDR3 spans 15 residues. Trimming cost V 8 bases and J 0 bases, with 16 bases left between them. The CDR3 here is CASSRGGVANYGYTF. The CDR3, as DNA: TGTGCCAGTTCCCGAGGGGGGGTCGCTAACTATGGCTACACCTTC.

CDR3 residues: CASSLAGTINEKLFF. For the CDR3, the DNA is TGTGCCAGCAGCTTAGCGGGGACAATTAATGAAAAACTGTTTTTT. This chain links TRBV7-2 with TRBJ1-4, with D possibly TRBD1 on 6 matching bases. V dropped 0 bases and J dropped 4 bases, with 9 bases sitting between them. The CDR3 consists of 15 residues. Germline V gene sequence: CDR1 SGHTA, CDR2 FQGNSA.

The rearrangement joins TRBV18 to TRBJ1-3; D perhaps matches TRBD1 (6 bases). This CDR3 has 17 amino acids. V dropped 3 bases and J dropped 2 bases, with 17 bases sitting between them. Germline values: CDR1 KGHSH, CDR2 LQKENI. For the CDR3, the DNA is TGTGCCAGCTCACCCGATGTCAGGGGCTACGCTGGAAACACCATATATTTT. Its protein product is CASSPDVRGYAGNTIYF. Full variable domain (outside the CDR3, taken from reference TRBV18 and TRBJ1-3): NAGVMQNPRHLVRRRGQEARLRCSPMKGHSHVYWYRQLPEEGLKFMVYLQKENIIDESGMPKERFSAEFPKEGPSILRIQQVVRGDSAAYFCASSPDVRGYAGNTIYFGEGSWLTVV.

The CDR3 here is CASSINRGETQYF. CDR3 sequence (DNA): TGTGCCAGCAGCATAAACAGGGGAGAGACGCAGTATTTT. V gene TRBV7-2 combines with J gene TRBJ2-3; TRBD1 aligns across 7 bases. The CDR3 sequence is 13 residues long. V was clipped by 5 bases and J by 9 bases; unmatched bases: 8. Germline CDR1 and CDR2: SGHTA and FQGNSA.

The chain joins TRBV4-2 to TRBJ1-5, with no clear D. V lost 1 base, J lost 8 bases, and 6 bases lay in between. CDR1 and CDR2 from the germline V gene are LGHNA and YNFKEQ. The CDR3 is made up of 12 amino acids. The CDR3 DNA follows: TGTGCCAGCAGCCAAGGGAGGGAGCCCCAGCATTTT. It specifies CASSQGREPQHF.

The genes are TRBV5-6 and TRBJ2-3; a possible D gene is TRBD1 (5 bases). V gave up 4 bases and J gave up 3 bases, with 12 bases separating them. The length of the CDR3 is 14 residues. Germline assignment: CDR1 SGHDT and CDR2 YYEEEE. The CDR3 DNA reads as TGTGCCAGCAGCCAGACAGTACGGACAGATACGCAGTATTTT. It codes for CASSQTVRTDTQYF.

In this sample, this clonotype turned up a few times. The V and J genes are TRBV20-1 and TRBJ2-4, with D unresolved. Trimming pared 7 bases from V and 0 bases from J, leaving 13 bases between. The V gene's germline CDR1 is DFQATT and CDR2 SNEGSKA (reference sequence). CDR3 length: 14 residues. The CDR3 DNA reads as TGCAGTGTCGTGAGACCACTAGCCAAAAACATTCAGTACTTC. It yields the protein CSVVRPLAKNIQYF.

The table lists this clonotype with many counts. The J gene is TRBJ1-2, the V gene TRBV12-3 or TRBV12-4; D gene ambiguous. The CDR3 sequence is 12 residues long. Trimming cost V 4 bases and J 4 bases, with 7 bases left between them. As DNA, the CDR3 is TGTGCCAGCAGTTCCCGGGGCTATGGCTACACCTTC. Translated, it gives CASSSRGYGYTF.

In its sample, this clonotype was seen a few times. The chain is built from TRBV27 and TRBJ2-2; maybe TRBD1 (6 bases). The ends were cut back, 4 bases at V and 6 bases at J, with 15 bases in the middle. The CDR3 has 15 amino acids. The V gene's germline CDR1 is MNHEY and CDR2 SMNVEV (reference sequence). The DNA for the CDR3 is TGTGCCAGCAGTTATTACAGGGAGAGTTCCGGGGAGCTGTTTTTT. Protein: CASSYYRESSGELFF.

This sequence joins TRBV7-9 and TRBJ1-1; D is unclear. Between the trimmed V and J ends, which lost 2 bases and 6 bases, there was a span of 10 bases. CDR1 and CDR2 (germline): SEHNR, FQNEAQ (reference sequence). CDR3 length: 13 amino acids. Here the CDR3 reads CASSLILGSEAFF. The CDR3 DNA reads as TGTGCCAGCAGCTTAATCTTGGGGTCTGAAGCTTTCTTT.

This clonotype has just a few counts. J is TRBJ2-1 and V is TRBV14; 10 nucleotides agree with TRBD2. The CDR3 totals 16 residues. J was trimmed by 2 bases and V by 3 bases; bases with no gene match: 4. Germline values: CDR1 SGHDN, CDR2 FVKESK. The CDR3 DNA is TGTGCCAGCAGCCACCTAGCGGGAGCGACCTACAATGAGCAGTTCTTC. As protein: CASSHLAGATYNEQFF.

The table lists this clonotype with a few counts. This rearrangement joins TRBV27 to TRBJ2-6; the match to TRBD1 covers 7 bases. CDR1 and CDR2 (germline): MNHEY, SMNVEV (reference sequence). V lost 10 bases and J lost 2; bases outside the gene matches: 14. CDR3 length: 17 amino acids. In DNA, the CDR3 is TGTGCCATCGCGCCGTCGACAGGGAAAGCTGGGGCCAACGTCCTGACTTTC. It encodes CAIAPSTGKAGANVLTF.